Each of the 29 T cell receptor beta chains below was sequenced from the same sample in a study of T-cell memory formation after mild COVID-19. TCRdb called the 5' RACE reads again in MiXCR, with one record for every CDR3 protein. This sample has hundreds of thousands of distinct CDR3 sequences, with roughly 13% found just once. The sample taken for sequencing was PBMCs or a T cell subset sorted from them (not recorded which). The receptors were sampled from a man aged 18 to 30 who had mild COVID-19 (a few samples of this study predate the infection). Cell type and time point are not known.

The CDR3 nucleotides are TGTGCCAGCAGCCGCAACGCGGTTAACTATGGCTACACCTTC. Amino acid sequence: CASSRNAVNYGYTF. This chain uses TRBV7-2 with TRBJ1-2; D is ambiguous. The CDR3 runs to 14 residues. Between the trimmed V and J ends, which lost 5 bases and 1 base, there was a span of 11 bases. The germline V gene encodes CDR1 SGHTA and CDR2 FQGNSA. Based on the CDR3 plus reference TRBV7-2 and TRBJ1-2, the full variable domain is GAGVSQSPSNKVTEKGKDVELRCDPISGHTALYWYRQSLGQGLEFLIYFQGNSAPDKSGLPSDRFSAERTGGSVSTLTIQRTQQEDSAVYLCASSRNAVNYGYTFGSGTRLTVV.

The table lists this clonotype with a few counts. This chain's CDR3 is CASSKLGTYGYTF. The CDR3, as DNA: TGTGCCAGCAGTAAACTCGGGACTTACGGCTACACCTTC. The genes are TRBV12-3 or TRBV12-4 and TRBJ1-2; D possibly corresponds to TRBD1 (5 bases). Trimming took 5 bases from V and 8 from J, leaving 15 bases between them. CDR3 length: 13 residues.

The V call is TRBV7-9, the J call TRBJ1-1; D uncertain. V shed 1 base and J shed 5 bases, with 11 bases lying between them. Germline V gene data show CDR1 as SEHNR and CDR2 as FQNEAQ (reference sequence). The CDR3 extends over 14 amino acids. CDR3 region: CASSLGVWETEAFF. The CDR3 bases are TGTGCCAGCAGCTTAGGGGTTTGGGAAACTGAAGCTTTCTTT.

This clonotype was counted a few times. The rearrangement links TRBV27 to TRBJ2-7; 11 nucleotides line up with TRBD2. Germline V lookup: CDR1 MNHEY, CDR2 SMNVEV (reference sequence). Trimming cost V 4 bases and J 3 bases; bases outside gene matches: 5. The CDR3 covers 15 residues. The CDR3 loop reads CASSYLAGGVYEQYF. The CDR3 DNA sequence: TGTGCCAGCAGTTATCTAGCGGGGGGTGTCTACGAGCAGTACTTC.

This clonotype was seen a few times. The rearrangement uses TRBV6-5 and TRBJ2-5; D is ambiguous. This CDR3 has 16 residues. Trimming removed 0 bases from V and 2 bases from J, with 13 bases in between. Germline CDR1 is MNHEY and CDR2 is SVGAGI. The CDR3 bases are TGTGCCAGCAGTTACTCGACGCGGCCTCGACAAGAGACCCAGTACTTC. Its protein product is CASSYSTRPRQETQYF.

The chain carries TRBV7-9 and TRBJ1-1; 9 bases are a match to TRBD1. The trim removed 5 bases at V and 1 base at J, leaving 8 bases unmatched. Per germline, CDR1 SEHNR and CDR2 FQNEAQ (reference sequence). The CDR3 is made up of 16 amino acids. The DNA of the CDR3 is TGTGCCAGCAGCGAACCGGGACAGGGATCGAACACTGAAGCTTTCTTT. Its translation: CASSEPGQGSNTEAFF.

This clonotype has more than one count but fewer than ten. V is TRBV4-3 and J is TRBJ1-4; no clear D gene. CDR1 is LGHNA, CDR2 YSLEER, per germline. V gave up 0 bases and J gave up 0 bases, with 5 bases separating them. The CDR3 is made up of 15 amino acids. CDR3: CASSQDWATNEKLFF. The DNA for the CDR3 is TGCGCCAGCAGCCAAGATTGGGCAACTAATGAAAAACTGTTTTTT.

In this sample, this clonotype turned up a few times. The chain is built from TRBV4-1 and TRBJ1-1; the D gene is possibly TRBD1 (5 bases). Germline CDR1 and CDR2: MGHRA and YSYEKL. Trimming removed 1 base from V and 6 bases from J, with 15 bases in between. This CDR3 contains 15 residues. The CDR3: CASSQAPVQGAEAFF. CDR3 DNA: TGCGCCAGCAGCCAAGCTCCAGTCCAGGGCGCTGAAGCTTTCTTT.

This clonotype came up a few times. J is TRBJ1-2 and V is TRBV7-2; unclear D gene. Trimming cost V 2 bases and J 8 bases, with 6 bases left between them. CDR1 is SGHTA and CDR2 is FQGNSA in the germline V gene. This CDR3 contains 11 residues. As DNA, the CDR3 is TGTGCCAGCAGCTTACTACTCGGCTACACCTTC. Its translation: CASSLLLGYTF.

This clonotype was seen a handful of times. V usage is TRBV6-6 and J usage is TRBJ1-1; D call uncertain. The CDR3 contains 13 residues. V shed 6 bases and J shed 4 bases, with 12 bases lying between them. Per germline, CDR1 MNHNY and CDR2 SVGAGI (reference sequence). The CDR3 DNA follows: TGTGCCAGCAGCTTGAGACCGGGCACTGAAGCTTTCTTT. Protein product: CASSLRPGTEAFF.

V and J are TRBV6-5 and TRBJ2-6; 7 bases are shared with TRBD1. The CDR3 loop spans 18 amino acids. Germline V CDR1 and CDR2: MNHEY, SVGAGI. Losses at the gene ends were 5 bases for V and 0 bases for J; bases not matched to a gene: 10. Here the CDR3 DNA reads TGTGCCAGCAGTAGGACAGGCCGGGGCGGCTCTGGGGCCAACGTCCTGACTTTC. It codes for CASSRTGRGGSGANVLTF.

This chain joins TRBV25-1 and TRBJ1-2; maybe TRBD1 (5 bases). This CDR3 has 12 residues. Germline V gene lookup returns CDR1 MGHDK and CDR2 SYGVNS. Trimming took 8 bases from V and 6 from J, leaving 13 bases between them. This CDR3 reads CASGAGGDGYTF. CDR3 bases: TGTGCCAGCGGGGCAGGCGGCGATGGCTACACCTTC.

The chain employs TRBV4-2 and TRBJ1-5; D perhaps matches TRBD1 (5 bases). In germline, CDR1 is LGHNA, CDR2 YNFKEQ. V lost 0 bases to trimming and J lost 5 bases, with 5 bases between them. CDR3 length: 13 residues. DNA for the CDR3: TGTGCCAGCAGCCAAGAACAGGATCAGCCCCAGCATTTT. Protein product: CASSQEQDQPQHF.

The chain is built from TRBV20-1 and TRBJ1-1; D is unclear. The CDR3 covers 13 residues. CDR1 is DFQATT, CDR2 SNEGSKA, per germline (reference sequence). V dropped 1 base and J dropped 5 bases, with 11 bases sitting between them. CDR3 amino acids: CSARGPRRTEAFF. The DNA of the CDR3 is TGCAGTGCTAGAGGCCCGCGGAGGACTGAAGCTTTCTTT.

This clonotype was counted many times. The gene calls are TRBV5-1 and TRBJ2-3, with TRBD2 matching over 10 bases. V shed 4 bases, J shed 2 bases, and the junction held 4 bases outside the gene matches. CDR3 length: 15 amino acids. The germline gives CDR1 SGHRS, CDR2 YFSETQ. The CDR3 here is CASSGTSAYTDTQYF. In nucleotides, the CDR3 is TGCGCCAGCAGCGGGACTAGCGCGTACACAGATACGCAGTATTTT.

A few counts support this clonotype. The genes are TRBV11-2 and TRBJ1-1; 9 nucleotides match TRBD1. V dropped 3 bases and J dropped 5; count of bases not matched to a gene: 10. The CDR3 length is 16 residues. Germline lookup yields CDR1 SGHAT and CDR2 FQNNGV. The CDR3 protein is CASSFRDREMGTEAFF. CDR3 in DNA: TGTGCCAGCAGCTTCCGGGACAGGGAAATGGGGACTGAAGCTTTCTTT.

V usage is TRBV7-8 and J usage is TRBJ2-1, with no clear D. Germline values: CDR1 SGHVS, CDR2 FQNEAQ. The CDR3 sequence is 13 residues long. V was pared by 1 base and J by 8 bases, with 9 bases between. The CDR3 sequence is CASSLGPHDEQFF. The CDR3 coding sequence is TGTGCCAGCAGCTTAGGTCCCCATGATGAGCAGTTCTTC.

This chain joins TRBV4-3 and TRBJ2-1; a weak D match, TRBD2 (5 bases). The CDR3 is made up of 19 amino acids. Germline V gene sequence: CDR1 LGHNA, CDR2 YSLEER. V lost 0 bases to trimming and J lost 4 bases, with 22 bases between them. The CDR3 here is CASSQDGSRTRTSYNEQFF. In nucleotides, the CDR3 is TGCGCCAGCAGCCAAGATGGGTCTCGAACGAGGACTTCGTACAATGAGCAGTTCTTC.

This clonotype has ten or more counts. The V call is TRBV5-1, the J call TRBJ2-5, with 8 bases that match TRBD1. With 4 bases clipped from V and 4 bases from J, the junction kept 9 bases outside the gene matches. From germline, CDR1 is SGHRS and CDR2 YFSETQ. The CDR3 contains 15 residues. The CDR3 sequence is CASSPLIGQGETQYF. CDR3 DNA: TGCGCCAGCAGCCCGTTAATAGGACAGGGAGAGACCCAGTACTTC.

The CDR3 nucleotides read TGCAGTGCGAGGGGCTACTACGAGCAGTACGTC. This codes for CSARGYYEQYV. The chain couples TRBV20-1 to TRBJ2-7; D tentatively fits TRBD1 or TRBD2 (5 bases each). The V gene's germline CDR1 is DFQATT and CDR2 SNEGSKA (reference sequence). Trimming shortened V by 6 bases and J by 3 bases, and 9 bases separated the two germline ends. This CDR3 is 11 amino acids long.

This clonotype appeared many times. The chain is built from TRBV5-1 and TRBJ2-1; D is perhaps TRBD1 or TRBD2 (5 bases each). The ends were cut back, 4 bases at V and 5 bases at J, with 16 bases in the middle. This CDR3 spans 15 amino acids. Germline V gene data show CDR1 as SGHRS and CDR2 as YFSETQ. CDR3 in DNA: TGCGCCAGCAGCCTCCCCGGACACGGGGACAATGAGCAGTTCTTC. Translated, it gives CASSLPGHGDNEQFF.

The DNA for the CDR3 is TGTGCCAGCAGCCCCCAAGCCTTATTAGCGGGGGTCAACAATGAGCAGTTCTTC. Translation gives CASSPQALLAGVNNEQFF. This chain links TRBV7-2 with TRBJ2-1; 9 bases align to TRBD2. CDR1 SGHTA and CDR2 FQGNSA come from the germline V gene. This CDR3 has 18 residues. Trimming took 5 bases from V and 5 from J; bases not matched to a gene: 16.

Only a few counts were recorded for this clonotype. V is TRBV5-6 and J is TRBJ1-3; D might be TRBD1 (5 bases). Trimming shortened V by 2 bases and J by 0 bases, and 15 bases separated the two germline ends. Germline V lookup: CDR1 SGHDT, CDR2 YYEEEE. The CDR3 loop spans 17 amino acids. CDR3 sequence (DNA): TGTGCCAGCAGCTTTAGAAGACAGCTTAGCTCTGGAAACACCATATATTTT. It translates to CASSFRRQLSSGNTIYF.

There are a few counts of this clonotype. The J gene is TRBJ1-1, the V gene TRBV11-2; TRBD1 is a possible D gene (5 bases). The CDR3 covers 18 residues. V dropped 3 bases and J dropped 1 base, with 21 bases sitting between them. Germline-derived CDR1 and CDR2 are SGHAT and FQNNGV. CDR3 bases: TGTGCCAGCAGCTTTTTCCAGGGAACCGTCGGAGGGAACACTGAAGCTTTCTTT. This gives the protein CASSFFQGTVGGNTEAFF.

This clonotype was seen a handful of times. The chain uses TRBV6-1 and TRBJ2-4; D not certain. The V end was cut by 5 bases, the J end by 7 bases, with 12 bases between. The CDR3 is 13 residues long. The germline V gene encodes CDR1 MNHNS and CDR2 SASEGT. In DNA, the CDR3 is TGTGCCAGCAGTCTGGGTCTGGAGAACATTCAGTACTTC. It codes for CASSLGLENIQYF.

The J gene is TRBJ2-1, the V gene TRBV4-2, with D possibly matching TRBD2 (6 bases). The germline V gene has CDR1 LGHNA and CDR2 YNFKEQ. The V and J ends lost 3 bases and 7 bases respectively, with 19 bases between them. This CDR3 is built from 16 residues. CDR3 residues: CASSQEEGPAGNEQFF. The DNA of the CDR3 is TGTGCCAGCAGCCAGGAGGAGGGGCCCGCTGGGAATGAGCAGTTCTTC.

This clonotype was detected a few times. The chain employs TRBV7-8 and TRBJ2-5, with D possibly being TRBD1 (5 bases). The V end was cut by 5 bases, the J end by 7 bases, with 17 bases between. There are 14 residues in the CDR3. The germline CDR1 and CDR2 sequences are SGHVS and FQNEAQ. The CDR3 DNA follows: TGTGCCAGCAGCGTCCGACAGAGAGCCGTGACCCAGTACTTC. This sequence encodes CASSVRQRAVTQYF.

This clonotype was recorded once. The genes are TRBV7-9 and TRBJ1-2; D ambiguous. Germline CDR1 is SEHNR and CDR2 is FQNEAQ (reference sequence). The CDR3 length is 15 residues. Trimming removed 1 base at V and 6 bases at J, with 15 bases between. DNA for the CDR3: TGTGCCAGCAGCTTAGAAATTCGTGGGCTTAATGGCTACACCTTC. Translating gives CASSLEIRGLNGYTF.

A note on this clonotype: A read error may explain this, as a much larger clone is one base away. J is TRBJ2-7 and V is TRBV28; TRBD1 agrees at 10 bases. The ends lost 4 bases at V and 3 bases at J; junction bases unmatched: 0. The CDR3 has 13 amino acids. Germline lookup yields CDR1 MDHEN and CDR2 SYDVKM. Written as DNA, the CDR3 is TGTGCCAGCAGTTGGACAGGGGGCTACGAGCAGTACGTC. It translates to CASSWTGGYEQYV.